The 11 T cell receptor beta chains below were found in one sample sequenced in a study of CD8 T cells in Susac syndrome. Reverse transcription of about 0.45 to 1 ug RNA was performed with random hexamers. Using its own MiXCR run on the immunoSEQ multiplex PCR reads, TCRdb lists one record per CDR3 protein. The sample lists under 80,000 distinct CDR3 sequences, about 93% occurring once. Sequencing used CD4+ T cells from PBMCs. The receptors shown here come from a human donor with Susac syndrome.

This clonotype was found once. The V and J genes are TRBV13 and TRBJ2-5; D is unclear. The CDR3 totals 13 residues. Trimming stripped 0 bases from V and 6 bases from J, with 8 bases between. The V gene's germline CDR1 is PRHDT and CDR2 FYEKMQ (reference sequence). CDR3 sequence: CASSLGRPKTQYF. Here the CDR3 DNA reads TGTGCCAGCAGCTTAGGACGGCCGAAGACCCAGTACTTC.

The chain combines TRBV4-3 with TRBJ2-1; maybe TRBD2 (5 bases). V was pared by 4 bases and J by 2 bases, with 15 bases between. The CDR3 consists of 16 residues. Looked up from germline, CDR1 is LGHNA and CDR2 is YSLEER. CDR3 DNA: TGCGCCAGCAGCCGCACGGCCAGCGGAACCTACAATGAGCAGTTCTTC. Translating it yields CASSRTASGTYNEQFF.

Note on this clonotype: A read error may account for a junction end that differs from germline. V gene TRBV5-1 combines with J gene TRBJ1-1; 7 bases fit TRBD1. Germline V gives CDR1 SGHRS, CDR2 YFSETQ. This CDR3 contains 15 residues. The CDR3 protein is CASSYTGDLKTEAFF. The CDR3 bases are TGCGCCAGCAGCTACACAGGGGATTTGAAGACTGAAGCTTTCTTT.

The genes are TRBV2 and TRBJ1-5; D might be TRBD1 (6 bases). Germline CDR1 is SNHLY and CDR2 is FYNNEI. The V gene lost 2 bases and the J gene lost 2 bases, with 10 bases spanning the gap. CDR3 length: 15 amino acids. The DNA of the CDR3 is TGTGCCAGCAGTGAACAGGGGTCCGGCAATCAGCCCCAGCATTTT. It is translated as CASSEQGSGNQPQHF.

This clonotype was seen just once. This chain links TRBV7-2 with TRBJ1-3; D is unclear. The CDR3 is made up of 17 amino acids. Trimming removed 1 base at V and 0 bases at J, with 13 bases between. Germline values: CDR1 SGHTA, CDR2 FQGNSA. This chain's CDR3 is CASSLGGSLSSGNTIYF. CDR3 bases: TGTGCCAGCAGCTTAGGAGGGTCACTTAGCTCTGGAAACACCATATATTTT. Variable domain in full (rest from reference TRBV7-2 and TRBJ1-3): GAGVSQSPSNKVTEKGKDVELRCDPISGHTALYWYRQSLGQGLEFLIYFQGNSAPDKSGLPSDRFSAERTGGSVSTLTIQRTQQEDSAVYLCASSLGGSLSSGNTIYFGEGSWLTVV.

The genes are TRBV7-2 and TRBJ2-7; D unclear. Trimming cost V 5 bases and J 7 bases, with 15 bases left between them. CDR3 length: 13 residues. Germline loops: CDR1 SGHTA, CDR2 FQGNSA. As DNA, the CDR3 is TGTGCCAGCAGCCCCCCACTTCCCAGGGAGCAGTACTTC. The encoded protein is CASSPPLPREQYF.

The chain uses TRBV6-5 and TRBJ2-1; 9 bases map to TRBD2. J gave up 2 bases and V 2 bases, and 1 base lay outside the gene matches. The CDR3 loop spans 15 amino acids. Per the germline V gene, CDR1 is MNHEY and CDR2 is SVGAGI. In nucleotides, the CDR3 is TGTGCCAGCAGTTACGCTAGCGGGACCTACAATGAGCAGTTCTTC. Protein sequence: CASSYASGTYNEQFF.

V and J are TRBV7-2 and TRBJ2-3; TRBD2 matches 11 bases. Trimming at V came to 2 bases and at J to 11 bases, leaving 15 bases not matched to a gene. This CDR3 has 17 residues. The germline V gene encodes CDR1 SGHTA and CDR2 FQGNSA. The DNA of the CDR3 is TGTGCCAGCAGCTTAATCCCCGCTAGCGGGGGGTCCTCGGAGCAGTATTTT. Encoded protein: CASSLIPASGGSSEQYF.

This chain connects TRBV6-2 or TRBV6-3 to TRBJ1-1; D is unclear. Germline V gives CDR1 MNHEY, CDR2 SVGEGT. Deletions cut 2 bases from V and 1 base from J, with 8 bases between. The CDR3 length is 14 residues. CDR3 DNA sequence: TGTGCCAGCAGTTACAGTTACAGGAACACTGAAGCTTTCTTT. Amino acid sequence: CASSYSYRNTEAFF.

This clonotype rates as medium-sized (0.01 to 0.1%). The chain joins TRBV2 to TRBJ2-1; D may be TRBD1 (6 bases). Germline V gene data show CDR1 as SNHLY and CDR2 as FYNNEI. This CDR3 region has 13 residues. V was cut by 6 bases and J by 5 bases, with 11 bases left in between. The DNA for the CDR3 is TGTGCCAGCAGACAGGGCCTGGACAATGAGCAGTTCTTC. It yields the protein CASRQGLDNEQFF.

The V and J genes are TRBV14 and TRBJ2-7; the D call may be TRBD1 or TRBD2 (5 bases each). The length of the CDR3 is 13 residues. Germline CDR1 reads SGHDN; CDR2 reads FVKESK. Between the trimmed V and J ends, which lost 1 base and 8 bases, there was a span of 12 bases. CDR3 protein: CASSQGPGGKQYF. CDR3 DNA sequence: TGTGCCAGCAGCCAAGGGCCTGGGGGAAAGCAGTACTTC.